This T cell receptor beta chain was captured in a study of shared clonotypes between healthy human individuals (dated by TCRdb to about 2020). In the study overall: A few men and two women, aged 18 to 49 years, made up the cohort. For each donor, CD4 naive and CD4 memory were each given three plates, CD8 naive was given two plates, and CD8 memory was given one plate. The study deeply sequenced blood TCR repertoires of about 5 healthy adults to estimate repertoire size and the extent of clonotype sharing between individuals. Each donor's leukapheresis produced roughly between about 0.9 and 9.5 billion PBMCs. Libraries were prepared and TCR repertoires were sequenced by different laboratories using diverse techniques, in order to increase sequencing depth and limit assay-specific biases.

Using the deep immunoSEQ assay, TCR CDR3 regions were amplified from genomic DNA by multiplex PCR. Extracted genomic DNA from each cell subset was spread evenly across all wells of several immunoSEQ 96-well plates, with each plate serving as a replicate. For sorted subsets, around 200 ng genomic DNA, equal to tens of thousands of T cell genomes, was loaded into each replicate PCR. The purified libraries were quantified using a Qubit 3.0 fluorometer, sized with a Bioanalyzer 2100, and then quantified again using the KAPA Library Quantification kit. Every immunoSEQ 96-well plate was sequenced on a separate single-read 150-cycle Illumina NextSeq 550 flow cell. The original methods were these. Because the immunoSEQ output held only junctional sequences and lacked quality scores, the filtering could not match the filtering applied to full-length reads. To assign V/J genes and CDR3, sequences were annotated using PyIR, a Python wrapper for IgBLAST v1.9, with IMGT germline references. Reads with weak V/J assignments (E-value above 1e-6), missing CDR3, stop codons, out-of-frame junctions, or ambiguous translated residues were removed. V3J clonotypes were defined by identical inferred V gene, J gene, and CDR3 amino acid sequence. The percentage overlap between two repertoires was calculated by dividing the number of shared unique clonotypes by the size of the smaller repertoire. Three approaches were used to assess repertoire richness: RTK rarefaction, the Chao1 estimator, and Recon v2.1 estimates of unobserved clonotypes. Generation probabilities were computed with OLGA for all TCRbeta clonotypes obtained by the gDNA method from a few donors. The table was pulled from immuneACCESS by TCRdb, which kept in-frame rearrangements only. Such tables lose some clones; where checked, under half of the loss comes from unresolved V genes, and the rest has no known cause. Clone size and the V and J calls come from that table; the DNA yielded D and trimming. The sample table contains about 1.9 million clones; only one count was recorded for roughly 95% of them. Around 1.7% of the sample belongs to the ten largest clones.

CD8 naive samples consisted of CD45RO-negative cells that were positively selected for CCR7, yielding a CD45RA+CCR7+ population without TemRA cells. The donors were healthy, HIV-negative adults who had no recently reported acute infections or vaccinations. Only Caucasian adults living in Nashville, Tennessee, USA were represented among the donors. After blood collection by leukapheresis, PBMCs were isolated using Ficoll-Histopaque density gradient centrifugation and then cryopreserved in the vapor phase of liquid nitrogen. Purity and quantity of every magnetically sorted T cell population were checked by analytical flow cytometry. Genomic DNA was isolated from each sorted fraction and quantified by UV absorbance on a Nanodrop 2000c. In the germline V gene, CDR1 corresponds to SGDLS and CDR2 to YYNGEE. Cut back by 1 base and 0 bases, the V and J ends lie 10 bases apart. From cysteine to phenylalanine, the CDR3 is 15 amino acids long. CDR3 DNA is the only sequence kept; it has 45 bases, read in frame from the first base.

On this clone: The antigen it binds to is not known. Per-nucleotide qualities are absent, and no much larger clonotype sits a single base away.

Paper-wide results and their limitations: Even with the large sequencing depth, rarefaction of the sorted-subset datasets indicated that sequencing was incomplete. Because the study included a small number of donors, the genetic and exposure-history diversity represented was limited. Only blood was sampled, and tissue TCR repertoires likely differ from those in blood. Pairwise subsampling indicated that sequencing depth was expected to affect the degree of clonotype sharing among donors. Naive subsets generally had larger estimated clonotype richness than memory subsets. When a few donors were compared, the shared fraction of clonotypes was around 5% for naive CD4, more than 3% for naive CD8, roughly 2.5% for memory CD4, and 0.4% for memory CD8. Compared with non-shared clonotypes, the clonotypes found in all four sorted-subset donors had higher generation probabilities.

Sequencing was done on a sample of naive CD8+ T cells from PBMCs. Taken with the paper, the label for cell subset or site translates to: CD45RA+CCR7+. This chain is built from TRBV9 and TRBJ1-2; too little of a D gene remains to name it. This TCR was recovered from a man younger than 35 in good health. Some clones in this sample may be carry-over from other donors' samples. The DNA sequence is TGTGCCAGCAGCGTATCCGGGTCAGCTAACTATGGCTACACCTTC. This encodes CASSVSGSANYGYTF.